A single sample gave rise to the 16 T cell receptor beta chains below, sequenced in a study of T cell repertoires in cytomegalovirus infection. TCRdb analysed the reads with MiXCR anew, one entry per CDR3 protein. Of around 740,000 distinct CDR3 sequences listed, under 40% are singletons. The sample taken for sequencing was PBMCs. The receptor set was obtained from a human donor in good health (CMV status not recorded). Some clones in this sample may be carry-over from other donors' samples.

The chain uses TRBV19 and TRBJ1-5; D remains ambiguous. CDR3 size: 14 residues. The V gene's germline CDR1 is LNHDA and CDR2 SQIVND (reference sequence). Trimming stripped 6 bases from V and 1 base from J, with 10 bases between. This chain's CDR3 is CASSQRSSNQPQHF. CDR3 DNA sequence: TGTGCCAGTAGCCAACGGAGCAGCAATCAGCCCCAGCATTTT. Variable domain in full (rest from reference TRBV19 and TRBJ1-5): DGGITQSPKYLFRKEGQNVTLSCEQNLNHDAMYWYRQDPGQGLRLIYYSQIVNDFQKGDIAEGYSVSREKKESFPLTVTSAQKNPTAFYLCASSQRSSNQPQHFGDGTRLSIL.

Only one count was recorded for this clonotype. V is TRBV11-2 and J is TRBJ2-7; possibly TRBD1 for D (6 bases). V lost 5 bases and J lost 3, with 17 bases in between. CDR3 size: 15 residues. CDR1 and CDR2 (germline): SGHAT, FQNNGV. In nucleotides, the CDR3 is TGTGCCAGCAGCGCAAGACAGGAAAAGTACTACGAGCAGTACTTC. It encodes CASSARQEKYYEQYF.

This chain uses TRBV5-3 with TRBJ2-1; 8 bases match TRBD2. TRBV5-3 is reported as an ORF; its role is uncertain. J was trimmed by 13 bases and V by 8 bases; bases with no gene match: 20. The CDR3 length is 15 residues. CDR3 loop: CASSRGLDVREDQFF. The CDR3 region has the DNA TGTGCCAGCAGCAGGGGACTAGACGTCCGTGAGGATCAGTTCTTC.

This clonotype was found a few times. This rearrangement joins TRBV28 to TRBJ2-1; TRBD2 matches 9 bases. CDR1 is MDHEN, CDR2 SYDVKM, per germline. The V gene end was trimmed by 2 bases and the J gene end by 8 bases; junction bases not matched to a gene: 7. The length of the CDR3 is 15 residues. CDR3 amino acids: CASSLRREGPDEQFF. CDR3 DNA: TGTGCCAGCAGTTTAAGGCGGGAGGGCCCTGATGAGCAGTTCTTC.

The genes are TRBV28 and TRBJ1-1, with TRBD1 as a possible D gene (6 bases). This CDR3 is 17 amino acids long. Germline lookup yields CDR1 MDHEN and CDR2 SYDVKM. The V end was cut by 0 bases, the J end by 9 bases, with 23 bases between. The CDR3 DNA follows: TGTGCCAGCAGTTTATGGGGAACGGGGGGGCCTCCCCCCAAAGCTTTCTTT. Amino acid sequence: CASSLWGTGGPPPKAFF.

This clonotype appeared many times. The chain is built from TRBV7-8 and TRBJ1-2; TRBD1 agrees at 10 bases. Germline assignment: CDR1 SGHVS and CDR2 FQNEAQ. The CDR3 consists of 16 residues. The junction had 9 bases not matched to a gene; V was cut back by 5 bases and J by 3 bases. This CDR3 is CASSGDRGQWDYGYTF. In DNA form, the CDR3 reads TGTGCCAGCAGCGGAGACAGGGGGCAGTGGGACTATGGCTACACCTTC.

This clonotype has a count of ten or more. The chain couples TRBV28 to TRBJ1-5; tentatively, D is TRBD1 (5 bases). Trimming pared 5 bases from V and 3 bases from J, leaving 11 bases between. The germline V gene encodes CDR1 MDHEN and CDR2 SYDVKM. The CDR3 extends over 14 amino acids. The chain's CDR3 is CASSLPGNNQPQHF. As DNA, the CDR3 is TGTGCCAGCAGTCTACCAGGGAACAATCAGCCCCAGCATTTT.

This chain connects TRBV5-5 to TRBJ2-3, with unresolved D. Trimming pared 1 base from V and 6 bases from J, leaving 12 bases between. The CDR3 spans 14 residues. CDR1 is SGHKS and CDR2 is YYEKEE in the germline V gene (reference sequence). This CDR3 is CASSLRSVGDTQYF. CDR3 coding DNA: TGTGCCAGCAGCTTGAGGTCCGTGGGTGATACGCAGTATTTT.

This clonotype came up a few times. The chain links TRBV4-1 to TRBJ2-3, with D hard to call. CDR3 length: 15 residues. Germline assignment: CDR1 MGHRA and CDR2 YSYEKL. V lost 0 bases and J 3 bases, leaving 10 bases between the germline ends. CDR3 sequence: CASSQDDRDTDTQYF. For the CDR3, the DNA is TGCGCCAGCAGCCAAGATGATAGGGATACAGATACGCAGTATTTT.

The rearrangement links TRBV5-4 to TRBJ1-2; D may be TRBD1 (6 bases). V gave up 5 bases and J gave up 4 bases, with 21 bases separating them. The V gene's germline CDR1 is SGHNT and CDR2 YYREEE (reference sequence). The CDR3 sequence is 16 residues long. CDR3 region: CASSHRQGRGPYGYTF. In DNA form, the CDR3 reads TGTGCCAGCAGTCACCGTCAGGGGAGAGGACCCTATGGCTACACCTTC.

This clonotype turned up a few times. This rearrangement joins TRBV28 to TRBJ1-2; D is perhaps TRBD1 (6 bases). The CDR3 has 14 residues. V was shortened by 6 bases and J by 4 bases, with 15 bases between the two germline ends. CDR1 is MDHEN, CDR2 SYDVKM, per germline. This chain's CDR3 is CASSLKSGAYGYTF. The CDR3 DNA is TGTGCCAGCAGCCTCAAATCAGGGGCCTATGGCTACACCTTC.

This clonotype occurred a few times. V is TRBV12-3 or TRBV12-4 and J is TRBJ2-3; D is perhaps TRBD2 (5 bases). Trimming shortened V by 5 bases and J by 2 bases, and 14 bases separated the two germline ends. The CDR3 has 15 amino acids. The CDR3 DNA follows: TGTGCCAGCAGTCAGAAGGCGGGCCTCACAGATACGCAGTATTTT. This encodes CASSQKAGLTDTQYF.

The table lists this clonotype with a few counts. J is TRBJ2-3 and V is TRBV6-5; TRBD1 aligns across 7 bases. Per the germline V gene, CDR1 is MNHEY and CDR2 is SVGAGI. The CDR3 sequence is 11 residues long. V gave up 6 bases and J gave up 9 bases; unmatched junction bases: 3. The CDR3 region is CASRIQGTQYF. For the CDR3, the DNA is TGTGCCAGCAGGATACAGGGGACGCAGTATTTT.

This clonotype has just a few counts. The chain uses TRBV10-3 and TRBJ1-2, with 10 bases aligning to TRBD1. The V gene end was trimmed by 6 bases and the J gene end by 6 bases; junction bases not matched to a gene: 7. The germline V gene has CDR1 ENHRY and CDR2 SYGVKD. The CDR3 is made up of 14 amino acids. CDR3 amino acids: CAIRGPGTGDGYTF. Written as DNA, the CDR3 is TGTGCCATCAGGGGACCCGGGACAGGGGATGGCTACACCTTC.

V and J are TRBV12-3 or TRBV12-4 and TRBJ1-2; D is perhaps TRBD1 (5 bases). The V and J ends lost 6 bases and 4 bases respectively, with 15 bases between them. The CDR3 runs to 14 residues. The CDR3 is CASSPEGRGYGYTF. Here the CDR3 DNA reads TGTGCCAGCAGCCCAGAGGGGCGCGGCTATGGCTACACCTTC.

This clonotype showed up many times. The chain combines TRBV7-6 with TRBJ1-1; 8 bases agree with TRBD1. The CDR3 runs to 15 residues. Germline CDR1 is SGHVS and CDR2 is FNYEAQ. With 5 bases clipped from V and 0 bases from J, the junction kept 5 bases outside the gene matches. CDR3 coding DNA: TGTGCCAGCAGCCCCGGACAGGGTATGAACACTGAAGCTTTCTTT. Its translation: CASSPGQGMNTEAFF.